This T cell receptor beta chain was sequenced for a study of cytomegalovirus exposure and HLA in healthy donors. The PCR made use of 60 Vbeta and 13 Jbeta primers. The assay was immunoSEQ multiplex PCR, and TCRdb's table has in-frame clones only and misses some. Of under 150,000 clones in the sample, over 65% were seen once. V dropped 6 bases and J dropped 3 bases, with 9 bases sitting between them. CDR1 and CDR2 (germline): WNHNN, SYGVQD (reference sequence). This CDR3 contains 12 residues. This clone turned up a few times. This clonotype originated in a female donor in good health and CMV-seropositive. The sample consisted of PBMCs. The chain has TRBV10-1 and TRBJ2-7, with TRBD2 as a possible D gene (6 bases). The CDR3 protein is CASSQTSYEQYF. CDR3 coding DNA: TGCGCCAGCAGCCAGACTAGCTACGAGCAGTACTTC.